This TCR beta chain is from a study of beta chain features in type 1 diabetes. Points from the study as a whole: TCRB rearrangement may or may not be influenced by HLA type; here this remained unresolved. At VDJ recombination sites, type 1 diabetes patients had fewer insertions and more deleted nucleotides. Across all four CD4+ subsets, people with type 1 diabetes showed modestly shorter TCRB CDR3s.

The sample holds a few counts of this clone. Its matching antigen is unknown. The ends lost 6 bases at V and 5 bases at J; junction bases unmatched: 11. There are 16 residues in the CDR3. CDR1 is SEHNR and CDR2 is FQNEAQ in the germline V gene (reference sequence). Sequenced material consisted of expressed TCRB transcripts (all of the isolated RNA was reverse transcribed). Regulatory, naive and central memory T cell samples averaged around 3.6 million reads. Repertoires were generated with immunoSEQ multiplex PCR, while TCRdb's copy carries only in-frame clones and drops some. The table includes more than 550,000 clones, around 15% detected once.

This rearrangement joins TRBV7-9 to TRBJ2-2; 8 nucleotides match TRBD1. This sequence was found in a man younger than 35 with type 1 diabetes. The material sequenced was naive CD4+ T cells from blood. The CDR3 here is CASRERTGITTGELFF. The CDR3 bases are TGTGCCAGCAGGGAGCGGACAGGGATCACGACCGGGGAGCTGTTTTTT.